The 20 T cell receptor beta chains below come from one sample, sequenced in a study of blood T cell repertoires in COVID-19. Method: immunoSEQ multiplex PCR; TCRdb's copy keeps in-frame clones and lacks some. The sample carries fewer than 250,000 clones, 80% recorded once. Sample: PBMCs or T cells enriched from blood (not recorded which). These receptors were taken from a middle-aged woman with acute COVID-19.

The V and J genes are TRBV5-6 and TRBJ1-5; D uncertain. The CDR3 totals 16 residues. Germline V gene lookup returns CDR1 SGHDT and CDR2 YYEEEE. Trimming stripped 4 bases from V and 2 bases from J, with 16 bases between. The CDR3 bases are TGTGCCAGCAGCGGGCCTGGCTGGGTAGGCAATCAGCCCCAGCATTTT. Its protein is CASSGPGWVGNQPQHF.

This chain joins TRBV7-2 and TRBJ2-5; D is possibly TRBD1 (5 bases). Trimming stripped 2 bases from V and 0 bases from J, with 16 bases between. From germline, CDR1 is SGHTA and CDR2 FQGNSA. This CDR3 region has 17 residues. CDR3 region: CASSLSQGWSYQETQYF. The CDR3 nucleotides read TGTGCCAGCAGCTTAAGCCAGGGATGGTCGTACCAAGAGACCCAGTACTTC.

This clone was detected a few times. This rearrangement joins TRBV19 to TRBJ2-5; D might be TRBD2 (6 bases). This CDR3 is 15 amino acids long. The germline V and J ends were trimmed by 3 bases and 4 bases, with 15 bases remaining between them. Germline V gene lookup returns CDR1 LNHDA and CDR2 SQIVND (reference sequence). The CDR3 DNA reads TGTGCCAGTAGTATTGCCGCGGGAATGGGAGAGACCCAGTACTTC. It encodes CASSIAAGMGETQYF. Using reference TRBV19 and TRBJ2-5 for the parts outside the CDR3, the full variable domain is DGGITQSPKYLFRKEGQNVTLSCEQNLNHDAMYWYRQDPGQGLRLIYYSQIVNDFQKGDIAEGYSVSREKKESFPLTVTSAQKNPTAFYLCASSIAAGMGETQYFGPGTRLLVL.

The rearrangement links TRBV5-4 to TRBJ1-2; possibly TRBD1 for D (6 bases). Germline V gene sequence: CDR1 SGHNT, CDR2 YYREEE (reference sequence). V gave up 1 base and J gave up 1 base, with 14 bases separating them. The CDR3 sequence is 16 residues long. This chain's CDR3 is CASSLSGEGLNYGYTF. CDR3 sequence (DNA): TGTGCCAGCAGCTTGTCAGGGGAGGGCCTTAACTATGGCTACACCTTC.

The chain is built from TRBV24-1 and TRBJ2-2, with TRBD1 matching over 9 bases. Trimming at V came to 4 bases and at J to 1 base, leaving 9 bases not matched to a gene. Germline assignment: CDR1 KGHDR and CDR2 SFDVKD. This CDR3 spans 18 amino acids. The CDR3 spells CATSEVTGGLVNTGELFF. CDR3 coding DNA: TGTGCCACCAGTGAGGTTACAGGGGGCTTAGTGAACACCGGGGAGCTGTTTTTT.

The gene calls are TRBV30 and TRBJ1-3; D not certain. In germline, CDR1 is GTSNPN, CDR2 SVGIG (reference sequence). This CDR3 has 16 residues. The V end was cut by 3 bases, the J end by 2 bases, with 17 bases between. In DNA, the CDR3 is TGTGCCTGGAGCGCCGCCGGGGTGAACGCTGGAAACACCATATATTTT. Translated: CAWSAAGVNAGNTIYF. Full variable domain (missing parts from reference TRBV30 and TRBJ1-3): SQTIHQWPATLVQPVGSPLSLECTVEGTSNPNLYWYRQAAGRGLQLLFYSVGIGQISSEVPQNLSASRPQDRQFILSSKKLLLSDSGFYLCAWSAAGVNAGNTIYFGEGSWLTVV.

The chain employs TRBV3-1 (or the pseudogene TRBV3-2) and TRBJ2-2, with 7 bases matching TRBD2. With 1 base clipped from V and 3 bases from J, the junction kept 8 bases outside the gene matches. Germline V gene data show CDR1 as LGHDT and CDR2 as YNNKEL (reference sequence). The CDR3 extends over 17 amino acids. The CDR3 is CASSQVPGGGHTGELFF. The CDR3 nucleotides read TGTGCCAGCAGCCAAGTTCCTGGCGGGGGTCACACCGGGGAGCTGTTTTTT.

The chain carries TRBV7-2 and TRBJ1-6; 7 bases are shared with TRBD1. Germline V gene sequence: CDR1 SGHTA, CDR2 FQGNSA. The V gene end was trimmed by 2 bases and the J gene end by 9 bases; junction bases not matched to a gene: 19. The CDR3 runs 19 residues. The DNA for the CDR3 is TGTGCCAGCAGCTTATATCTTATGAGGGGGCGAGGTTTCGGTTCACCCCTCCACTTT. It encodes CASSLYLMRGRGFGSPLHF.

The CDR3 DNA reads as TGTGCCAGCAGCTTGGCCGGGGGGGGCTTACACGAGCAGTACTTC. It translates to CASSLAGGGLHEQYF. The chain uses TRBV5-4 and TRBJ2-7, with TRBD2 matching over 8 bases. The CDR3 consists of 15 residues. V lost 0 bases, J lost 5 bases, and 7 bases stayed unmatched. In germline, CDR1 is SGHNT, CDR2 YYREEE (reference sequence). Complete variable domain (other parts from reference TRBV5-4 and TRBJ2-7): ETGVTQSPTHLIKTRGQQVTLRCSSQSGHNTVSWYQQALGQGPQFIFQYYREEENGRGNFPPRFSGLQFPNYSSELNVNALELDDSALYLCASSLAGGGLHEQYFGPGTRLTVT.

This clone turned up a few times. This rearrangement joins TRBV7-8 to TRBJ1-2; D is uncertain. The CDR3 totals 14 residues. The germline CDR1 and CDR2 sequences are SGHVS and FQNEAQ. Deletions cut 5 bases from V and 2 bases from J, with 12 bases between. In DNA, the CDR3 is TGTGCCAGCAGCGTTCGGGGTGACAACTATGGCTACACCTTC. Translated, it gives CASSVRGDNYGYTF.

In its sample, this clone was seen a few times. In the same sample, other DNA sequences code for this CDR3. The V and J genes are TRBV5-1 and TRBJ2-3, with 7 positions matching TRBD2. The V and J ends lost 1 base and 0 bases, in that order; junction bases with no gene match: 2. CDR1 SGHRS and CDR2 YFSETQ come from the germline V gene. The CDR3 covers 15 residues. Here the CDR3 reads CASSLSGGSTDTQYF. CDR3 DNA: TGCGCCAGCAGCTTGTCGGGAGGTAGCACAGATACGCAGTATTTT.

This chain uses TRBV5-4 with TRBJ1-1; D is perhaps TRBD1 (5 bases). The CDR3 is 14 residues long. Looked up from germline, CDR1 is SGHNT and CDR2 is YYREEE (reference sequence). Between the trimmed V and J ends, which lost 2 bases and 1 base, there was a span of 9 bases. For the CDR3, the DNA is TGTGCCAGCAGCTTCGGGGGACCGAACACTGAAGCTTTCTTT. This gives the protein CASSFGGPNTEAFF. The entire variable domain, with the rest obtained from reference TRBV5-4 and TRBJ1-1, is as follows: ETGVTQSPTHLIKTRGQQVTLRCSSQSGHNTVSWYQQALGQGPQFIFQYYREEENGRGNFPPRFSGLQFPNYSSELNVNALELDDSALYLCASSFGGPNTEAFFGQGTRLTVV.

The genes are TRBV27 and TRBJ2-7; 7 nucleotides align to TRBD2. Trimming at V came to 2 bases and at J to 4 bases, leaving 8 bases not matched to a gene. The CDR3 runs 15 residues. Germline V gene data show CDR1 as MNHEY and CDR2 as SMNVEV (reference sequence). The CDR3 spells CASSLSGLGGYEQYF. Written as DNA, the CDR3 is TGTGCCAGCAGTTTAAGCGGTCTGGGGGGGTACGAGCAGTACTTC.

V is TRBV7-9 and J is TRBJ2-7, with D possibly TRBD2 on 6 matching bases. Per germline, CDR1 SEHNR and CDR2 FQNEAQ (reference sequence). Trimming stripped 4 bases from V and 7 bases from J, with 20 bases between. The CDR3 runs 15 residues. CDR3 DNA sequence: TGTGCCAGCAGCTCCCGGGGAGGCCTGAGGGGTGAGCAGTACTTC. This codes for CASSSRGGLRGEQYF.

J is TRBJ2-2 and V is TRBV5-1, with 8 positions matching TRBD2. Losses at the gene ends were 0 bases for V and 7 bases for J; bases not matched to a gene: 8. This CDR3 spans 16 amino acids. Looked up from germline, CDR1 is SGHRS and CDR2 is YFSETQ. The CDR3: CASSLDGGARIGELFF. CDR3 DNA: TGCGCCAGCAGCTTGGACGGGGGGGCCCGTATCGGGGAGCTGTTTTTT.

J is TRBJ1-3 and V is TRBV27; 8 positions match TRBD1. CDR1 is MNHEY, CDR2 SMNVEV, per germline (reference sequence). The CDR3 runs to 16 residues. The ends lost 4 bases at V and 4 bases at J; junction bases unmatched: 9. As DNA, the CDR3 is TGTGCCAGCAGTTCATTACAGGGGGACCACGGAAACACCATATATTTT. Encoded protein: CASSSLQGDHGNTIYF.

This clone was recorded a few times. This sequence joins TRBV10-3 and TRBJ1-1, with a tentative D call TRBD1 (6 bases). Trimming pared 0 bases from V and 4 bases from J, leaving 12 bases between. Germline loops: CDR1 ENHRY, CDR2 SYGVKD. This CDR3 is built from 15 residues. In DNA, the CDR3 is TGTGCCATCAGTGAGTCGAGGGGGACGAGCACTGAAGCTTTCTTT. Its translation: CAISESRGTSTEAFF.

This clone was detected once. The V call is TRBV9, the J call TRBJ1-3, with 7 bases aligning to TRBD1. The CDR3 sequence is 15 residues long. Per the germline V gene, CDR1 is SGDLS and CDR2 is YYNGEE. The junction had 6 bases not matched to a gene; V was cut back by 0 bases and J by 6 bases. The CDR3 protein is CASSVGTGQINTIYF. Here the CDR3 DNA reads TGTGCCAGCAGCGTAGGGACAGGCCAGATAAACACCATATATTTT.

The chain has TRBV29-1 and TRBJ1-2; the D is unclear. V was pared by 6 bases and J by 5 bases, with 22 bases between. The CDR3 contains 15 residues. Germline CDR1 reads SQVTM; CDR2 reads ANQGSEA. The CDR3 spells CSVDESRQTSYGYTF. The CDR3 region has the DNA TGCAGCGTCGACGAGTCAAGGCAGACTTCATATGGCTACACCTTC.

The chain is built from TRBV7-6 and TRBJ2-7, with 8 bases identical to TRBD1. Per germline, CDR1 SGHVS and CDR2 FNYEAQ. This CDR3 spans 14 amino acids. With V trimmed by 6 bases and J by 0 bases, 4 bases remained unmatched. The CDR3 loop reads CASRRTGSSYEQYF. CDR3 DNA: TGTGCCAGCAGGAGGACAGGGAGCTCCTACGAGCAGTACTTC.